The sequence of this T cell receptor (beta chain) was determined in a study of blood T cell repertoires in COVID-19. The wider study: Sites across the United States, Italy and Spain contributed samples from acute and convalescent COVID-19.

This clone was detected only a few times. Original data processing: Reference gene primers were amplified, and this amplification served to estimate nucleated cell counts. Sequencing used immunoSEQ multiplex PCR; TCRdb keeps in-frame clones, though not all of them. Clonal size and the V and J genes are those of that table, whereas D and trimming came from the DNA. The data contain around 120,000 clones, 86% of them singletons. Recovered status in Cohort 3 required two negative PCRs, clearance, or symptom resolution. The germline V gene has CDR1 SEHNR and CDR2 FQNEAQ (reference sequence). This CDR3 is 14 amino acids long. The trim removed 6 bases at V and 2 bases at J, leaving 2 bases unmatched.

The rearrangement links TRBV7-9 to TRBJ2-7; 12 bases align to TRBD1. Specimen: PBMCs or T cells enriched from blood (not recorded which). The TCR originated in a woman aged 45-65 years who had recovered from COVID-19. CDR3 amino acids: CASSGTGGPYEQYF. In DNA, the CDR3 is TGTGCCAGCAGTGGGACAGGGGGCCCCTACGAGCAGTACTTC.